The clone carrying this T cell receptor beta chain has just one count. As yet, its antigen is unknown. The data stem from a study of Graves' ophthalmopathy and Graves' hyperthyroidism. From fresh peripheral blood, around 10 ml in volume, the PBMCs were obtained. Using RNA transcripts, the TCR beta CDR3 regions were amplified. Amplification began with first-round RT-PCR using HTBI primers, then second-round multiplex PCR was performed. MiXCR, run by TCRdb on the multiplex PCR reads, gives a single entry per CDR3 protein. The sample yields 170,000 or so distinct CDR3 sequences, 37% seen once. CDR1 and CDR2 (germline): MNHEY, SVGAGI. V dropped 2 bases and J dropped 5 bases, with 9 bases sitting between them. The CDR3 loop spans 13 amino acids. The study's findings and limits: The study's model predicted ophthalmopathy progression at about 68% sensitivity and 72% to 85% specificity. Ophthalmopathy versus stable hyperthyroidism: 13-signature model gave 87.88% sensitivity, roughly 81% specificity.

The clonotype originates from a woman in her 40s with Graves' ophthalmopathy. Input material: peripheral blood. The rearrangement uses TRBV6-5 and TRBJ2-5, with D unresolved. DNA for the CDR3: TGTGCCAGCAGTTACGCGGAAGGGGAGACCCAGTACTTC. This translates into CASSYAEGETQYF.